The 22 T cell receptor beta chains in this list originate from one sample, sequenced in a study of T cells expressing NK-cell markers. TCRdb re-called the 5' RACE reads; every CDR3 protein appears as one record, without DNA. The clone table shows about half a million distinct CDR3 sequences, with the ten largest holding about 1.5%. The sequenced material came from blood T cells: a sorted CD56 or NKG2C T cell subset, CD4+ or CD8+ T cells, or bulk PBMC T cells (not recorded which). These receptors all come from a woman between 45 and 65 years old in good health.

The CDR3: CASRVTSGRAVETQYF. The chain recombines TRBV7-9 with TRBJ2-5; the TCRdb call, TRBD2, lacks DNA for checking. This CDR3 has 16 amino acids. Germline CDR1 is SEHNR and CDR2 is FQNEAQ (reference sequence). The whole variable domain, filled in from reference TRBV7-9 and TRBJ2-5, reads DTGVSQNPRHKITKRGQNVTFRCDPISEHNRLYWYRQTLGQGPEFLTYFQNEAQLEKSRLLSDRFSAERPKGSFSTLEIQRTEQGDSAMYLCASRVTSGRAVETQYFGPGTRLLVL.

The J gene is TRBJ2-1, the V gene TRBV4-1; TCRdb returns TRBD2, unconfirmable since there is no DNA. The CDR3 runs 17 residues. CDR1 and CDR2 from the germline V gene are MGHRA and YSYEKL. The CDR3 here is CASSQGPGGLVTNEQFF.

The chain links TRBV7-7 to TRBJ2-5; TCRdb calls TRBD2, which cannot be checked without DNA. CDR1 SSHAT and CDR2 FNYEAQ come from the germline V gene (reference sequence). The CDR3 loop spans 15 amino acids. The CDR3 is CASGLAGGPGETQYF.

The genes are TRBV28 and TRBJ2-1; there is no DNA to check the TCRdb D call of TRBD2. This CDR3 has 17 residues. Germline V gene data show CDR1 as MDHEN and CDR2 as SYDVKM. The CDR3 sequence is CASSPRQGLADYNEQFF.

This chain's CDR3 is CASSLGGSGRWRGEQFF. This chain connects TRBV7-2 to TRBJ2-1; checking the TCRdb D call of TRBD2 is not possible without DNA. CDR1 and CDR2 (germline): SGHTA, FQGNSA. This CDR3 is 17 amino acids long.

The rearrangement links TRBV11-3 to TRBJ2-3; TCRdb calls TRBD1, which cannot be checked without DNA. The CDR3 spans 19 residues. Germline assignment: CDR1 SGHNT and CDR2 YENEEA. CDR3 in amino acids: CASSSRGTSGWGLTDTQYF.

This chain joins TRBV14 and TRBJ2-3; TCRdb designates TRBD2, a call that cannot be tested without DNA. Germline CDR1 reads SGHDN; CDR2 reads FVKESK. The CDR3 consists of 17 residues. CDR3 in amino acids: CASSSWTSGRSTDTQYF.

V is TRBV20-1 and J is TRBJ1-1; the TRBD1 assignment by TCRdb is unverifiable without DNA. Germline CDR1 reads DFQATT; CDR2 reads SNEGSKA (reference sequence). This CDR3 is 14 amino acids long. This CDR3 is CSATPGQGFTEAFF.

The rearrangement links TRBV10-3 to TRBJ2-1; checking the TCRdb D call of TRBD1 is not possible without DNA. Germline V gene data show CDR1 as ENHRY and CDR2 as SYGVKD. This CDR3 is built from 15 residues. This CDR3 is CAISHLGQEPNEQFF.

The genes are TRBV5-5 and TRBJ2-3; checking the TCRdb D call of TRBD2 is not possible without DNA. CDR3 size: 17 residues. Germline CDR1 is SGHKS and CDR2 is YYEKEE (reference sequence). The CDR3 is CASILPGLAGSTDTQYF.

V is TRBV5-1 and J is TRBJ2-1; TCRdb calls TRBD2, which cannot be checked without DNA. The CDR3 covers 17 residues. The germline V gene has CDR1 SGHRS and CDR2 YFSETQ. The CDR3: CASSLGLAGVGRHEQFF.

The V and J genes are TRBV7-3 and TRBJ2-4. CDR3 length: 11 amino acids. Germline lookup yields CDR1 SGHTA and CDR2 FQGTGA. Here the CDR3 reads CRGIAKNIQYF.

The chain uses TRBV7-8 and TRBJ1-3. This CDR3 comprises 13 residues. The germline V gene has CDR1 SGHVS and CDR2 FQNEAQ. The CDR3 spells CASSPLSGNTIYF.

This chain joins TRBV6-6 and TRBJ1-1; TCRdb proposes TRBD1, but this gene call is untestable without DNA. Looked up from germline, CDR1 is MNHNY and CDR2 is SVGAGI (reference sequence). The CDR3 runs 14 residues. The CDR3 loop is CASIPGTVRTEAFF.

The chain couples TRBV5-1 to TRBJ2-7; with no DNA, the TCRdb D assignment of TRBD1 cannot be verified. The CDR3 runs to 15 residues. Germline V gives CDR1 SGHRS, CDR2 YFSETQ. CDR3 protein: CASSPRDRMAYEQYF.

The J gene is TRBJ1-2, the V gene TRBV12-3 or TRBV12-4. The CDR3 is 11 residues long. The CDR3 region is CATGRLYGYTF.

This chain connects TRBV29-1 to TRBJ2-4; without DNA, the TCRdb call of TRBD1 cannot be checked. The CDR3 is 16 amino acids. Germline loops: CDR1 SQVTM, CDR2 ANQGSEA. This CDR3 reads CSVTSGTPSSKNIQYF.

The rearrangement uses TRBV5-5 and TRBJ1-1; TCRdb reports TRBD1, a call that lacks DNA to check it against. Germline CDR1 SGHKS, CDR2 YYEKEE (reference sequence). This CDR3 has 15 residues. The CDR3 spells CASSLEEGGRAGAFF.

The CDR3 here is CSAPPPGQVGYTF. The chain employs TRBV20-1 and TRBJ1-2; TCRdb proposes TRBD1, but this gene call is untestable without DNA. The germline V gene has CDR1 DFQATT and CDR2 SNEGSKA (reference sequence). This CDR3 spans 13 amino acids.

The genes are TRBV4-2 and TRBJ2-7. The V gene's germline CDR1 is LGHNA and CDR2 YNFKEQ. This CDR3 comprises 15 residues. CDR3: CASSQGLELSYEQYF.

This chain links TRBV11-2 with TRBJ1-4. Germline V gives CDR1 SGHAT, CDR2 FQNNGV. The CDR3 runs to 15 residues. The CDR3 is CASSFMGSTNEKLFF.

This chain's CDR3 is CAYHPPGGSNQPQHF. This chain joins TRBV2 and TRBJ1-5; TCRdb indicates TRBD1, and absent DNA this call remains unverified. The CDR3 is 15 residues long. CDR1 is SNHLY and CDR2 is FYNNEI in the germline V gene.